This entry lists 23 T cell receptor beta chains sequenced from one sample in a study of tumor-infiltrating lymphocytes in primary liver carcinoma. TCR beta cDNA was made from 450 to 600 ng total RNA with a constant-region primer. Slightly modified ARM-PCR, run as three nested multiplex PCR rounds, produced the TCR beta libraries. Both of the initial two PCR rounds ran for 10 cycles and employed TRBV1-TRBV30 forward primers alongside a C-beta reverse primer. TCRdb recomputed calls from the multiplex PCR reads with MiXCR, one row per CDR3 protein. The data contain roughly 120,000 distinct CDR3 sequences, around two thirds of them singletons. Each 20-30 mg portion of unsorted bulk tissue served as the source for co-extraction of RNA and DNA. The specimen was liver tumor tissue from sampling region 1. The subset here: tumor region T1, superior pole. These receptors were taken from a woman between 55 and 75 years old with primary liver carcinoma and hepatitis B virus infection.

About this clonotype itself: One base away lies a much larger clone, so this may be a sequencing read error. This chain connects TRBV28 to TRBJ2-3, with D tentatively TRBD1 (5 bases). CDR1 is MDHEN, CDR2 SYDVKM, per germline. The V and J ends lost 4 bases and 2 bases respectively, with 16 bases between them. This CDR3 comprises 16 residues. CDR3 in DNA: TGTGCCAGCAGTTCCCTTGGGGCCCCGGACACAGATACGCAGTATTTT. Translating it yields CASSSLGAPDTDTQYF.

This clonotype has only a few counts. The CDR3 reads CASSESNLGRDTQYF. The DNA of the CDR3 is TGCGCCAGCAGTGAGTCGAATCTCGGGAGAGATACGCAGTATTTT. The chain joins TRBV10-2 to TRBJ2-3, with D possibly being TRBD2 (6 bases). Trimming cost V 0 bases and J 5 bases, with 12 bases left between them. The CDR3 has 15 residues. Looked up from germline, CDR1 is WSHSY and CDR2 is SAAADI.

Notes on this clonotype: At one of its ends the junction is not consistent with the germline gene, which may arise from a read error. The chain's CDR3 is CASSHRTCSDTQYF. In nucleotides, the CDR3 is TGTGCCAGCAGCCATCGGACATGCTCAGATACCCAGTATTTT. V and J are TRBV11-3 and TRBJ2-3, with D perhaps matching TRBD1 (5 bases). This CDR3 spans 14 amino acids. CDR1 and CDR2 from the germline V gene are SGHNT and YENEEA.

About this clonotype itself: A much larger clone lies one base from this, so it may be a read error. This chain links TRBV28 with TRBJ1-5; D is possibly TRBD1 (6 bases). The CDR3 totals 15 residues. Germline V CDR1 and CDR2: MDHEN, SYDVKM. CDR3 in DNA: TGTGCCGGCAGTTTGTCAGGGGCGGTCAATCAGCCCCAGCATTTT. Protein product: CAGSLSGAVNQPQHF.

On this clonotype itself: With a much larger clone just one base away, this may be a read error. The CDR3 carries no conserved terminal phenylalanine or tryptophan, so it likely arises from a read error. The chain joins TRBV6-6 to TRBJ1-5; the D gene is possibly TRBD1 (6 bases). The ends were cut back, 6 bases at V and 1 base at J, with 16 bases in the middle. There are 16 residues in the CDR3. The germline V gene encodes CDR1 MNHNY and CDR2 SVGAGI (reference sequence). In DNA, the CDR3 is TGTGCCAGCAGCTATGGAGGGGGAGAGAGCAATCAGCCCCAGCATTCT. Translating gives CASSYGGGESNQPQHS.

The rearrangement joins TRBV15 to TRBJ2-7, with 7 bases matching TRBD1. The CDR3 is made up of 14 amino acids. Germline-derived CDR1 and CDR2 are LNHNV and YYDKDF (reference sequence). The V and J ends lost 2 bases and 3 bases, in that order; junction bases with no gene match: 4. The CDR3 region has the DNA TGTGCCACCAGCAGATACAGGGGCGTCTACGAGCAGTACTTC. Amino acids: CATSRYRGVYEQYF.

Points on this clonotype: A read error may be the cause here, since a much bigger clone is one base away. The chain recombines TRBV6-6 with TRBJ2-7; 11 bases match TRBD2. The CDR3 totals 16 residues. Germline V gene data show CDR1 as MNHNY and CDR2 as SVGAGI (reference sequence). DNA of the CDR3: TGTACCAGCAGCCAGAGACTAGCGGGAAAATACTACGAGCAGTACTTC. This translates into CTSSQRLAGKYYEQYF.

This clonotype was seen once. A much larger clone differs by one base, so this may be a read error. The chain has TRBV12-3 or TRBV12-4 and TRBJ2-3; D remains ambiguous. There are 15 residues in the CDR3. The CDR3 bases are TGTACCAGCAGTTTAAGGCCAACTAGCACAGATACGCAGTATTTT. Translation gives CTSSLRPTSTDTQYF.

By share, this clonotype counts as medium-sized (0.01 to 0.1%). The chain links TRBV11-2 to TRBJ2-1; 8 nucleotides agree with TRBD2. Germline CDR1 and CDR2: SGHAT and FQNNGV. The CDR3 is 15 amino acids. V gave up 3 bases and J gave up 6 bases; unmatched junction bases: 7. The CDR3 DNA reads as TGTGCCAGCAGCTTGAGACTAGCGATGGGCAATGAGCAGTTCTTC. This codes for CASSLRLAMGNEQFF.

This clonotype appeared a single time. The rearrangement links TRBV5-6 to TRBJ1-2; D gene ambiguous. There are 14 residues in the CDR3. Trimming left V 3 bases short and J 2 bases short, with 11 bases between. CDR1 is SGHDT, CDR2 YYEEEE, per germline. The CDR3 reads CASSYGRPNYGYTF. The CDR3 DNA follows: TGTGCCAGCAGCTATGGGAGACCAAACTATGGCTACACCTTC.

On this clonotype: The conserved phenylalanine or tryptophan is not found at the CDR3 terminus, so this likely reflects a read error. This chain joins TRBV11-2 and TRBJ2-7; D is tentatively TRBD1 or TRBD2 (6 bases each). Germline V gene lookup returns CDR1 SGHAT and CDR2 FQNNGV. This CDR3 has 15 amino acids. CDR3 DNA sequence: TGTGCCAGCAGTTTAGATGAGGGGGAGGTCTACGAGCAGTACATC. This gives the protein CASSLDEGEVYEQYI.

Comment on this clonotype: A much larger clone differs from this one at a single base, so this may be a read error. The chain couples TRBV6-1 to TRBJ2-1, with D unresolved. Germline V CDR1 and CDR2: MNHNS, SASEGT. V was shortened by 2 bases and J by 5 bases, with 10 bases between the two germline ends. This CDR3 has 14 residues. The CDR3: CASSETMGNNEQFF. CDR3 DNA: TGTGCCAGCAGTGAAACCATGGGGAACAATGAGCAGTTCTTC.

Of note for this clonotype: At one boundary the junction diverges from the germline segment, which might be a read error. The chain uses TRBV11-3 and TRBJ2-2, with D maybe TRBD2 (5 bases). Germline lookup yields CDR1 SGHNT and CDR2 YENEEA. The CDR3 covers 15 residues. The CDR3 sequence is CASSPRAGNIGELLF. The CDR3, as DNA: TGTGCCAGCAGCCCGCGGGCTGGGAACATCGGGGAGCTGCTTTTT.

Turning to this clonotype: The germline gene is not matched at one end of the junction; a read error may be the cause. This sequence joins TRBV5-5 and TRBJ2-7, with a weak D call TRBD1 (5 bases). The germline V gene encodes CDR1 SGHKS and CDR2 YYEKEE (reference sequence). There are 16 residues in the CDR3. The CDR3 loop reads CASTLTGSALSYGQYF. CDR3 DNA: TGTGCCAGCACCCTAACAGGTTCAGCCCTCTCCTACGGGCAGTACTTC.

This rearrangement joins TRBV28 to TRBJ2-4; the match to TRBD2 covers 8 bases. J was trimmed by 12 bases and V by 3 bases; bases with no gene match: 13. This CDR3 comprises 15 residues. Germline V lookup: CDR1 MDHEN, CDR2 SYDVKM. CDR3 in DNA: TGTGCCAGCAGTTTGGGTGGGAGCGGGAGTGGGACTCAGTACTTC. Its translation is CASSLGGSGSGTQYF.

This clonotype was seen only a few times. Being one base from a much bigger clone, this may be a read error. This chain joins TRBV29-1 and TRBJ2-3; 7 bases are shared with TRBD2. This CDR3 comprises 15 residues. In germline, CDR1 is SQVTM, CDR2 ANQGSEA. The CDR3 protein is CSVGGGGPGTNTQYF. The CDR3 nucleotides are TGCAGCGTTGGTGGGGGAGGGCCCGGCACAAATACGCAGTATTTT.

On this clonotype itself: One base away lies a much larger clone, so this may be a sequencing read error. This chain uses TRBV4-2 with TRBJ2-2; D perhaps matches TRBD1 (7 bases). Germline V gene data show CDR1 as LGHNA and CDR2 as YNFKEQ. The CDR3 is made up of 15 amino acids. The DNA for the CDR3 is TGTGCCAGCAGCCAAGACCGGCACAGGGGCGGGAAGCTGTTTTTT. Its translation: CASSQDRHRGGKLFF.

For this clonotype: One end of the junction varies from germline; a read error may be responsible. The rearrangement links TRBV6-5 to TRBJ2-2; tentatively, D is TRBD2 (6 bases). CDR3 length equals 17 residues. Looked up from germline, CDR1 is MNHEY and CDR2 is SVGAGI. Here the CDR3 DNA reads TGTGCCAGCAGTACAAAAAGGGGAGGAGATGGCACCGGGAAGCTGTTTTTT. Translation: CASSTKRGGDGTGKLFF.

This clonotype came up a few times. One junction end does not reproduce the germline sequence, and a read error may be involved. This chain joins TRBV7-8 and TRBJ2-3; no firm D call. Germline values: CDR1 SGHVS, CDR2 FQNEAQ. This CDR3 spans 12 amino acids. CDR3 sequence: CASSLAIDTQYF. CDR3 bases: TGTGCCAGCAGCTTAGCGATAGATACGCAGTATTTC.

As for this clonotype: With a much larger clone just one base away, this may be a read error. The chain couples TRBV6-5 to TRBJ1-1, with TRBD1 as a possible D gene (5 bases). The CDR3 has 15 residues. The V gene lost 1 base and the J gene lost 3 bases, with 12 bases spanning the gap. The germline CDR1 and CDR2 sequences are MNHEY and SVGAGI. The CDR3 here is CASSYYSGRDTEAFF. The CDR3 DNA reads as TGTGCCAGCAGTTACTACTCGGGACGGGACACTGAAGCTTTCTTT.

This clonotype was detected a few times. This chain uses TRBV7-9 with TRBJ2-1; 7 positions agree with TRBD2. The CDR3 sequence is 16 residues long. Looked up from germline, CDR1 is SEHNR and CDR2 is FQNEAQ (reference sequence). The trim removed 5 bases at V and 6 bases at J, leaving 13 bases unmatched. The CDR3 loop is CASSPLRAGERNEQFF. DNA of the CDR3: TGTGCCAGCAGCCCCCTCAGGGCGGGAGAACGCAATGAGCAGTTCTTC.

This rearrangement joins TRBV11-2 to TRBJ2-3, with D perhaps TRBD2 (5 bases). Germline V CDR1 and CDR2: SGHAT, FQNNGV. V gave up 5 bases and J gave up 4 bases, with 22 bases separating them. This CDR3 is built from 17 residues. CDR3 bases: TGTGCCAGCAGCCTCTGTGGTATAGCGAAGGTGGCAGATACGCAGTATTTT. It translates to CASSLCGIAKVADTQYF.

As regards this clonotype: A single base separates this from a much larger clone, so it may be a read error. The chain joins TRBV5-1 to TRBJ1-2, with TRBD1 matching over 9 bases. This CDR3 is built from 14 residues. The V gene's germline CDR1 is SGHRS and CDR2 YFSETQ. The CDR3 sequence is CVSSQAGTGRGYTF. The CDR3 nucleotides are TGCGTCAGCAGCCAAGCCGGGACAGGGCGCGGCTACACCTTC.